This TCR beta chain was captured in a study of technical replicates of blood from a few donors. Produced via immunoSEQ multiplex PCR; TCRdb's table is partial and in-frame only. The table records 90,000 or so clones, 85% to 95% of them present only once. The CDR3 has 15 residues. V trimming: 6 bases; J trimming: 4 bases; junction bases outside the gene matches: 7. Germline CDR1 and CDR2: SGHTS and YDEGEE. The chain joins TRBV5-8 to TRBJ2-1, with 10 positions matching TRBD2. The clonotype originates from a human donor in good health. Material for sequencing was T cells isolated from PBMCs. The CDR3 DNA follows: TGTGCCAGCAACGACGGACTAGCGGATTACAATGAGCAGTTCTTC. It translates to CASNDGLADYNEQFF.